A single T cell receptor (beta chain) is shown here with its context. The data stem from a study of blood T cell repertoires in COVID-19. About the study: The United States, Italy and Spain were the sources of the acute and convalescent COVID-19 samples. T cells, B-cell-depleted T cells, or PBMCs provided the cDNA or gDNA that served as material.

Per the study methods: The authors estimated nucleated cell counts from reference gene primer amplification. Sequencing used immunoSEQ multiplex PCR; TCRdb keeps in-frame clones, though not all of them. V, J and clone size derive from that table, while D and trimming were established from the DNA sequence. This sample has a few hundred thousand clones; approximately 90% occur once, and the top ten carry approximately 6%. The germline V and J ends were trimmed by 5 bases and 3 bases, with 10 bases remaining between them. Looked up from germline, CDR1 is SGHVS and CDR2 is FNYEAQ. This CDR3 spans 13 amino acids.

The chain recombines TRBV7-6 with TRBJ1-1; tentatively, D is TRBD1 (6 bases). Sequencing used peripheral blood. The origin of this receptor is a man aged 55 to 70 who had recovered from COVID-19. CDR3 amino acids: CASSPDSYTEAFF. CDR3 in DNA: TGTGCCAGCAGCCCGGACAGTTACACTGAAGCTTTCTTT.